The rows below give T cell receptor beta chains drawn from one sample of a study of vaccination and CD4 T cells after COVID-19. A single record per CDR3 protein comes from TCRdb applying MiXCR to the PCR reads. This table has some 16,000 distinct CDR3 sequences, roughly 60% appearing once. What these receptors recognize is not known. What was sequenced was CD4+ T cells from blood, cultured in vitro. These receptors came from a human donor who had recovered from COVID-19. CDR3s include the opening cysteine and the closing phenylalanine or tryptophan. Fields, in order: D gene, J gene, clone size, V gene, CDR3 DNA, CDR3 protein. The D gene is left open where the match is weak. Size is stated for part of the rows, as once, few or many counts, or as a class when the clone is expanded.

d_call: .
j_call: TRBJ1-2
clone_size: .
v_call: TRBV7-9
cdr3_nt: TGTGCCAGCAGCCCAATGGCGGACGCCAAGATAAAATATGGCTACACCTTC
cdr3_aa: CASSPMADAKIKYGYTF

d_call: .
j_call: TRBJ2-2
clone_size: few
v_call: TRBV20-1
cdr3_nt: TGCAGTGTACATTGGAACACCGGGGAGCTGTTTTTT
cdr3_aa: CSVHWNTGELFF

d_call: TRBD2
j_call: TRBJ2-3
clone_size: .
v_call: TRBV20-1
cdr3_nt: TGCAGTGCAACCGGGACTAGCGAGGCCACAGATACGCAGTATTTT
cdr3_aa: CSATGTSEATDTQYF

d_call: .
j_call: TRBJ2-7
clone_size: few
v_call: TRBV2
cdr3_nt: TGTGCCAGCAGTGGGGTCACCTACGAGCAGTACTTC
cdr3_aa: CASSGVTYEQYF

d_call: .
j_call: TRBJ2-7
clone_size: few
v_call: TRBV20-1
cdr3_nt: TGCAGTGCCAGCGGAGCCTACGAGCAGTACTTC
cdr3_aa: CSASGAYEQYF

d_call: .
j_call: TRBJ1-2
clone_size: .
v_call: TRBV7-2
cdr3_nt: TGTGCCAGCAGCCCCCAGACAGGCGACCGTGACACCTTC
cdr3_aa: CASSPQTGDRDTF

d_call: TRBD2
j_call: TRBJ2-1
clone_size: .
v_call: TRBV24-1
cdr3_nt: TGTGCCACCAGTGACCCGGGACTAGCGGGAGGTGAGGAGCAGTTCTTC
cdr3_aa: CATSDPGLAGGEEQFF

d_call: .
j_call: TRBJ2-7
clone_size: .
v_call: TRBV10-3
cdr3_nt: TGTGCCATCAGTGAGTCGGACTACTTTTACGAGCAGTACTTC
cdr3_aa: CAISESDYFYEQYF

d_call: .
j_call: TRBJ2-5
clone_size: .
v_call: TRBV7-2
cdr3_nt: TGTGCCAGCAGCTCCCAGTACCAAGAGACCCAGTACTTC
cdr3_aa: CASSSQYQETQYF

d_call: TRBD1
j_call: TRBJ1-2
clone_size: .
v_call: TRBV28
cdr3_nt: TGTGCCAGCGGGATGACAGGGGAAAGATATGGCTACACCTTC
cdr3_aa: CASGMTGERYGYTF

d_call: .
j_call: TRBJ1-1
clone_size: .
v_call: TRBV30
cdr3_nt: TGTGCCTGGAATCGGCTGAGGGAGGGTGAAGCTTTCTTT
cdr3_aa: CAWNRLREGEAFF

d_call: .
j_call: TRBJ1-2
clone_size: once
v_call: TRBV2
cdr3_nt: TGTGCCAGCAGTGATTACGACAGGTTCTATGGCTACACCTTC
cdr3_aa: CASSDYDRFYGYTF

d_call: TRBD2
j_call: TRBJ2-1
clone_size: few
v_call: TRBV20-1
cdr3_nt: TGCAGTGCTAGTCGGCTAGCGGGAGGCCATGAGCAGTTCTTC
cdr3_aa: CSASRLAGGHEQFF

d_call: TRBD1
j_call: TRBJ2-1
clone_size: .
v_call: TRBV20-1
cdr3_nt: TGCAGTGCCCGGGAGGGACAGGGGAGATTTAGCTCCTACAATGAGCAGTTCTTC
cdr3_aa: CSAREGQGRFSSYNEQFF

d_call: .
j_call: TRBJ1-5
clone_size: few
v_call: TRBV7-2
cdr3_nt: TGTGCCAGCAGCATAAGCAGGGAAAATCAGCCCCAGCATTTT
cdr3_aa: CASSISRENQPQHF

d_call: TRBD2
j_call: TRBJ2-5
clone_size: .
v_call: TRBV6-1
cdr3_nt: TGTGCCAGCAGTGGCCCCCGGGGCGGGGGGATACAAGAGACCCAGTACTTC
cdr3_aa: CASSGPRGGGIQETQYF

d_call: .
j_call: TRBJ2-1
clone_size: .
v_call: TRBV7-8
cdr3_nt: TGTGCCAGCAGCTGGAAGAAGAAGTTCTTC
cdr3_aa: CASSWKKKFF

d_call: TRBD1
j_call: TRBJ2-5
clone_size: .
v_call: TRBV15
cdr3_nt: TGTGCCACCAGCAGAGACACTGCAGGGGGTCGAGGGACCCAGTACTTC
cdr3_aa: CATSRDTAGGRGTQYF

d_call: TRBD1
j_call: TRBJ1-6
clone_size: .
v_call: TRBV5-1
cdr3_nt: TGCGCCAGCAGCTTGGCCGGGACAGACAATTCACCCCTCCACTTT
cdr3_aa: CASSLAGTDNSPLHF

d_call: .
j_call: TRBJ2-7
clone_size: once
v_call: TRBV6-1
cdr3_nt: TGTGCCAGCAGCCAGGACAGACTATCCTACGAGCAGTACTTC
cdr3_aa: CASSQDRLSYEQYF

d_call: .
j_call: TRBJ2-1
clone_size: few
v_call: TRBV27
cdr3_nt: TGTGCCAGCAGGGTGCTAGCCGTCTCCTACAATGAGCAGTTCTTC
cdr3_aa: CASRVLAVSYNEQFF

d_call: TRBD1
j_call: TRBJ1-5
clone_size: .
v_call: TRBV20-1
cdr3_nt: TGCAGTGCTAGAGGAGACAGGGACGGCCAGCCCCAGCATTTT
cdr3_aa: CSARGDRDGQPQHF

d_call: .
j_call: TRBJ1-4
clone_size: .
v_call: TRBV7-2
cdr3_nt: TGTGCCAGCAGCGCGGCGGCGAGTGAAAAACTGTTTTTT
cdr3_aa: CASSAAASEKLFF

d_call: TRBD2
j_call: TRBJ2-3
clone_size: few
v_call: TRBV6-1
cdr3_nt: TGTGCCAGCAGTGAAAGGGCTAGCGGGAGGCTGGATACGCAGTATTTT
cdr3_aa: CASSERASGRLDTQYF

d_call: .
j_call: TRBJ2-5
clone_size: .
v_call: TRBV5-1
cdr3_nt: TGCGCCAGCAGCCCGCAGGGGGAGACCCAGTACTTC
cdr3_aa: CASSPQGETQYF

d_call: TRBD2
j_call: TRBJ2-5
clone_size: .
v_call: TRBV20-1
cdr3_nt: TGCAGTGCTAGTCGACTAGCGGGAGGGTTTCAAGAGACCCAGTACTTC
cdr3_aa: CSASRLAGGFQETQYF

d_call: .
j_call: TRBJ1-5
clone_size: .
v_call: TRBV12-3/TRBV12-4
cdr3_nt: TGTGCCAGCAGTTTAGGCGGGGGGCTGAATCAGCCCCAGCATTTT
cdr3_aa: CASSLGGGLNQPQHF

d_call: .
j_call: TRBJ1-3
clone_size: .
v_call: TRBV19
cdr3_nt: TGTGCCAGTAGTATAGGGGGCCTATTGAGAAACACCATATATTTT
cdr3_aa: CASSIGGLLRNTIYF

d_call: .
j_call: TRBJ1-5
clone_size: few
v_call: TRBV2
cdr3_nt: TGTGCCAGCAGTGATGAGTTCAATCAGCCCCAGCATTTT
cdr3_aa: CASSDEFNQPQHF

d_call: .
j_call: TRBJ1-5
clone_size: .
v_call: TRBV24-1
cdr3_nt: TGTGCCACCAGTGGGACCCCAGGGTCGCATCAGCCCCAGCATTTT
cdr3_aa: CATSGTPGSHQPQHF

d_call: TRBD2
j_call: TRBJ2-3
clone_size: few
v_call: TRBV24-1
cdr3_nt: TGTGCCACCAAGGGGCGGCGGGAGGTAGGCACAGATACGCAGTATTTT
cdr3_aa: CATKGRREVGTDTQYF

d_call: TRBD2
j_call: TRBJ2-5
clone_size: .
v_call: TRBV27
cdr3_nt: TGTGCCAGCAGTTCGCGCGGGGGTCAAGAGACCCAGTACTTC
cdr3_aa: CASSSRGGQETQYF